Presented here are 21 T cell receptor beta chains from one specimen sequenced in a study of blood T cell repertoires in COVID-19. Measured with immunoSEQ multiplex PCR; TCRdb has only the in-frame clones, and not every one. The sample has approximately 240,000 clones, 80% to 90% seen once; the top ten hold under 4%. Sequenced input: PBMCs or T cells enriched from blood (not recorded which). The receptors were gathered from a woman younger than 35 in a cohort exposed to, infected with or recovered from COVID-19 (not recorded which).

This clone showed up just once. The J gene is TRBJ1-2, the V gene TRBV28, with TRBD1 as a possible D gene (6 bases). Germline values: CDR1 MDHEN, CDR2 SYDVKM. This CDR3 contains 16 residues. V was shortened by 4 bases and J by 5 bases, with 20 bases between the two germline ends. CDR3 sequence (DNA): TGTGCCAGCAGTTCGCGGACAGAACTGGGGTTATATGGCTACACCTTC. This codes for CASSSRTELGLYGYTF.

The CDR3 reads CASSAGTSGGPQETQYF. In DNA, the CDR3 is TGTGCCAGCAGCGCCGGGACTAGCGGGGGACCCCAAGAGACCCAGTACTTC. This sequence joins TRBV9 and TRBJ2-5, with TRBD2 identical over 14 bases. The CDR3 is 17 residues long. V lost 3 bases and J lost 1; bases outside the gene matches: 5. From germline, CDR1 is SGDLS and CDR2 YYNGEE.

The table lists this clone with a few counts. For the CDR3, the DNA is TGTGCCACCAGTATAAGTAGTACTAACTATGGCTACACCTTC. It is translated as CATSISSTNYGYTF. This rearrangement joins TRBV19 to TRBJ1-2; D is uncertain. The V end was cut by 10 bases, the J end by 0 bases, with 15 bases between. The V gene's germline CDR1 is LNHDA and CDR2 SQIVND (reference sequence). CDR3 size: 14 residues.

This rearrangement joins TRBV18 to TRBJ1-2; tentative D call: TRBD1 (6 bases). Germline CDR1 and CDR2: KGHSH and LQKENI. The CDR3 runs to 15 residues. V lost 0 bases, J lost 7 bases, and 15 bases lay in between. CDR3 DNA sequence: TGTGCCAGCTCACCACCGAGGGCAGGGGTTCCTGGCTACACCTTC. Its translation: CASSPPRAGVPGYTF.

The chain couples TRBV2 to TRBJ2-5; the match to TRBD1 covers 8 bases. Germline CDR1 is SNHLY and CDR2 is FYNNEI. The CDR3 has 13 residues. Trimming removed 11 bases from V and 5 bases from J; junction bases left unmatched: 10. CDR3 sequence: CAPRGTGGETQYF. CDR3 DNA sequence: TGTGCCCCACGGGGGACAGGAGGGGAGACCCAGTACTTC.

The CDR3 region has the DNA TGTGCCAGCCATCAGGGGAACACTGAAGCTTTCTTT. Translation gives CASHQGNTEAFF. The V gene is TRBV19, the J gene TRBJ1-1; D is perhaps TRBD1 (5 bases). Germline V lookup: CDR1 LNHDA, CDR2 SQIVND (reference sequence). Trimming stripped 9 bases from V and 1 base from J, with 9 bases between. This CDR3 has 12 amino acids.

V and J are TRBV12-3 or TRBV12-4 and TRBJ1-2; possibly TRBD1 for D (5 bases). V was trimmed by 2 bases and J by 7 bases, leaving 11 bases between them. The CDR3 is made up of 13 amino acids. Here the CDR3 DNA reads TGTGCCAGCAGTTTATTAGGGGCCGGTGGCTACACCTTC. Amino acid sequence: CASSLLGAGGYTF.

V gene TRBV11-3 combines with J gene TRBJ2-1; 8 nucleotides match TRBD2. V was clipped by 5 bases and J by 0 bases; unmatched bases: 3. Germline values: CDR1 SGHNT, CDR2 YENEEA. This CDR3 is 15 amino acids long. As DNA, the CDR3 is TGTGCCAGCAGCCTTAGCGGGACCTCCTACAATGAGCAGTTCTTC. It translates to CASSLSGTSYNEQFF.

The V call is TRBV6-5, the J call TRBJ1-1; tentatively, D is TRBD1 (6 bases). Trimming removed 6 bases at V and 3 bases at J, with 17 bases between. This CDR3 contains 15 residues. Germline V gene sequence: CDR1 MNHEY, CDR2 SVGAGI. The CDR3 bases are TGTGCCAGCAGCGCCTCCGAGGCAGGGGACACTGAAGCTTTCTTT. Translated, it gives CASSASEAGDTEAFF.

The rearrangement links TRBV19 to TRBJ1-6, with 7 bases lining up with TRBD1. CDR1 and CDR2 (germline): LNHDA, SQIVND (reference sequence). Trimming took 3 bases from V and 2 from J; bases not matched to a gene: 4. The CDR3 is made up of 16 amino acids. The CDR3 region is CASSMTGITYNSPLHF. CDR3 bases: TGTGCCAGTAGTATGACAGGGATCACCTATAATTCACCCCTCCACTTT.

The chain uses TRBV4-2 and TRBJ2-4, with D possibly TRBD2 on 6 matching bases. The germline V gene has CDR1 LGHNA and CDR2 YNFKEQ. The CDR3 is 15 residues long. Trimming shortened V by 3 bases and J by 8 bases, and 17 bases separated the two germline ends. The CDR3 DNA reads TGTGCCAGCAGCCATGGGGACTCCCCGTCGGACATTCAGTACTTC. Translating gives CASSHGDSPSDIQYF.

The chain links TRBV5-6 to TRBJ2-3; 7 bases match TRBD2. From germline, CDR1 is SGHDT and CDR2 YYEEEE. The J segment lost 6 bases and the V segment lost 3 bases, leaving 10 bases of the junction unmatched. The CDR3 is 15 residues long. The CDR3 DNA is TGTGCCAGCAGCTATCTAGCGGACGTATCGGATACGCAGTATTTT. This gives the protein CASSYLADVSDTQYF.

V gene TRBV3-1 (or the pseudogene TRBV3-2) combines with J gene TRBJ1-1, with 9 bases fitting TRBD1. CDR1 is LGHDT, CDR2 YNNKEL, per germline (reference sequence). J lost 6 bases, V lost 1 base, and 3 bases had no gene match. This CDR3 is built from 14 residues. This CDR3 reads CASSQAGQGAEAFF. The CDR3 DNA sequence: TGTGCCAGCAGCCAAGCGGGACAGGGCGCTGAAGCTTTCTTT.

This chain links TRBV10-3 with TRBJ1-1; 9 nucleotides line up with TRBD1. The CDR3 loop spans 14 amino acids. V was pared by 8 bases and J by 6 bases, with 10 bases of the junction left unmatched. In germline, CDR1 is ENHRY, CDR2 SYGVKD. The DNA for the CDR3 is TGTGCCATCTCCGGACAGGGGAAATCATCTGAAGCTTTCTTT. This codes for CAISGQGKSSEAFF.

The rearrangement joins TRBV24-1 to TRBJ2-1; D is perhaps TRBD2 (7 bases). V gave up 6 bases and J gave up 7 bases, with 24 bases separating them. Germline loops: CDR1 KGHDR, CDR2 SFDVKD. CDR3 length equals 17 residues. CDR3 bases: TGTGCCACCAGTAGGAGCACCGGGAGGCCCCAGGGGAATGAGCAGTTCTTC. This sequence encodes CATSRSTGRPQGNEQFF.

The chain has TRBV9 and TRBJ2-2; 8 positions match TRBD1. CDR1 and CDR2 (germline): SGDLS, YYNGEE. J was trimmed by 3 bases and V by 4 bases; bases with no gene match: 11. This CDR3 is 17 amino acids long. CDR3 residues: CASSSPAGQAYTGELFF. The CDR3 region has the DNA TGTGCCAGCAGCTCCCCCGCGGGACAGGCGTACACCGGGGAGCTGTTTTTT.

The chain uses TRBV2 and TRBJ2-7; 8 bases agree with TRBD1. The length of the CDR3 is 17 residues. V shed 3 bases and J 0 bases; nucleotides not matched to a gene: 10. Germline lookup yields CDR1 SNHLY and CDR2 FYNNEI. DNA of the CDR3: TGTGCCAGCAGTGACCCTCTCAGGGGGCCCTACTCCTACGAGCAGTACTTC. This translates into CASSDPLRGPYSYEQYF.

The rearrangement links TRBV6-5 to TRBJ2-5, with 8 bases matching TRBD2. CDR1 is MNHEY and CDR2 is SVGAGI in the germline V gene. This CDR3 is built from 15 residues. V was pared by 6 bases and J by 5 bases, with 11 bases of the junction left unmatched. This CDR3 is CASSLRAGVGETQYF. CDR3 DNA sequence: TGTGCCAGCAGCCTGAGAGCGGGAGTGGGGGAGACCCAGTACTTC.

This rearrangement joins TRBV23-1 to TRBJ2-5, with no clear D. TRBV23-1 is marked as an open reading frame, function uncertain. The CDR3 covers 13 residues. The germline V and J ends were trimmed by 6 bases and 5 bases, with 13 bases remaining between them. DNA for the CDR3: TGCGCCAGCAGCGTAGACAAGGTGGAGACCCAGTACTTC. It yields the protein CASSVDKVETQYF.

The rearrangement uses TRBV5-4 and TRBJ1-1, with D maybe TRBD1 (5 bases). The CDR3 sequence is 15 residues long. Looked up from germline, CDR1 is SGHNT and CDR2 is YYREEE (reference sequence). Trimming shortened V by 2 bases and J by 7 bases, and 18 bases separated the two germline ends. The CDR3 spells CASSFGKGRNYEAFF. CDR3 DNA: TGTGCCAGCAGCTTCGGAAAGGGGCGGAATTATGAAGCTTTCTTT.

The gene calls are TRBV6-5 and TRBJ1-1, with a tentative D call TRBD1 (5 bases). CDR1 is MNHEY and CDR2 is SVGAGI in the germline V gene. There are 14 residues in the CDR3. The V gene lost 6 bases and the J gene lost 1 base, with 12 bases spanning the gap. CDR3 amino acids: CASSKTQGNTEAFF. The DNA for the CDR3 is TGTGCCAGCAGCAAAACCCAGGGGAACACTGAAGCTTTCTTT.